The 10 T cell receptor beta chains presented below share a single source sample, sequenced in a study of T-cell memory formation after mild COVID-19 (dated by TCRdb to the early 2020s). Library method: 5' RACE. Reads for this sample came from an Illumina NovaSeq 6000. Using fastp at Q25 and MiXCR, TCRdb reprocessed the public reads and kept productive beta chains. Merged by CDR3 protein, the rows form single entries marked with the most common genes and DNA. The sample includes about 470,000 distinct CDR3 sequences, with 20% to 25% observed a single time. The top ten hold around 12% of the sample. Sequences were obtained from PBMCs or a T cell subset sorted from them (not recorded which). The receptors here all came from an adult woman who had mild COVID-19 (a few samples of this study predate the infection). The sample titles of this study are shuffled in the database, so cell type and time point are left out; the donor was told from shared clones.

This chain connects TRBV9 to TRBJ1-6; D unresolved. CDR3 length: 12 amino acids. Germline V CDR1 and CDR2: SGDLS, YYNGEE. Trimming stripped 4 bases from V and 7 bases from J, with 6 bases between. The CDR3 region is CASSRVNSPLHF. The CDR3 bases are TGTGCCAGCAGCCGGGTAAATTCACCCCTCCACTTT. The full variable domain, with the rest looked up from reference TRBV9 and TRBJ1-6, is DSGVTQTPKHLITATGQRVTLRCSPRSGDLSVYWYQQSLDQGLQFLIQYYNGEERAKGNILERFSAQQFPDLHSELNLSSLELGDSALYFCASSRVNSPLHFGNGTRLTVT.

In its sample, this clonotype was seen a few times. The chain uses TRBV29-1 and TRBJ2-5, with 11 positions matching TRBD1. J was trimmed by 5 bases and V by 2 bases; bases with no gene match: 1. This CDR3 is 13 amino acids long. Per the germline V gene, CDR1 is SQVTM and CDR2 is ANQGSEA. The chain's CDR3 is CSVERDRGETQYF. In nucleotides, the CDR3 is TGCAGCGTTGAAAGGGACAGGGGGGAGACCCAGTACTTC. Full variable domain (rest looked up from reference TRBV29-1 and TRBJ2-5): SAVISQKPSRDICQRGTSLTIQCQVDSQVTMMFWYRQQPGQSLTLIATANQGSEATYESGFVIDKFPISRPNLTFSTLTVSNMSPEDSSIYLCSVERDRGETQYFGPGTRLLVL.

The chain combines TRBV7-3 with TRBJ2-1, with D unclear. V lost 2 bases, J lost 6 bases, and 8 bases lay in between. The CDR3 extends over 13 amino acids. CDR1 is SGHTA and CDR2 is FQGTGA in the germline V gene. The CDR3 DNA reads as TGTGCCAGCAGCTTAGACCAGTTCAATGAGCAGTTCTTC. Protein sequence: CASSLDQFNEQFF.

This clonotype has more than one count but fewer than ten. The chain uses TRBV7-2 and TRBJ2-5; the match to TRBD1 covers 7 bases. V was clipped by 5 bases and J by 5 bases; unmatched bases: 5. This CDR3 region has 13 residues. Germline V gene data show CDR1 as SGHTA and CDR2 as FQGNSA. The CDR3 spells CASSADRRETQYF. CDR3 nucleotides: TGTGCCAGCAGCGCGGACAGGAGGGAGACCCAGTACTTC.

This clonotype has only a few counts. This chain links TRBV12-3 or TRBV12-4 with TRBJ2-1; 15 bases are shared with TRBD2. The junction had 18 bases not matched to a gene; V was cut back by 6 bases and J by 3 bases. This CDR3 is 21 amino acids long. CDR3 sequence (DNA): TGTGCCAGCAGATCACATAAGGGACTAGCGGGAGGACCATTAAGCTACAATGAGCAGTTCTTC. This encodes CASRSHKGLAGGPLSYNEQFF.

This clonotype was counted at least ten times. The chain is built from TRBV7-2 and TRBJ2-7, with TRBD2 identical over 9 bases. The CDR3 is 15 residues long. Trimming at V came to 5 bases and at J to 2 bases, leaving 7 bases not matched to a gene. CDR1 is SGHTA and CDR2 is FQGNSA in the germline V gene. The CDR3 bases are TGTGCCAGCAGCAAGGCTAGCGGGGCCCCCTACGAGCAGTACTTC. It specifies CASSKASGAPYEQYF.

The chain has TRBV30 and TRBJ1-4; the D is unclear. The CDR3 contains 12 residues. Trimming took off 5 bases at V and 12 bases at J, with 16 bases between the two ends. CDR1 and CDR2 (germline): GTSNPN, SVGIG (reference sequence). DNA for the CDR3: TGTGCCTGGGCCACAGCAGGCCACGAACTGTTTTTT. It translates to CAWATAGHELFF.

This clonotype was seen a handful of times. The chain employs TRBV3-1 and TRBJ2-7, with 11 bases matching TRBD1. In germline, CDR1 is LGHDT, CDR2 YNNKEL (reference sequence). The CDR3 runs to 15 residues. J lost 4 bases, V lost 6 bases, and 8 bases had no gene match. The CDR3 bases are TGTGCCAGCAGTCATGGAGGACAGGGGGCTTACGAGCAGTACTTC. Its protein product is CASSHGGQGAYEQYF.

The genes are TRBV6-2 or TRBV6-3 and TRBJ1-5; D ambiguous. The V end lost 10 bases, the J end lost 2 bases, and 18 bases lay between the germline ends. Germline assignment: CDR1 MNHEY and CDR2 SVGEGT. The CDR3 extends over 15 amino acids. CDR3 DNA sequence: TGTGCCACCCTCGACATGGGGATGGGCAATCAGCCCCAGCATTTT. Protein sequence: CATLDMGMGNQPQHF.

The chain carries TRBV30 and TRBJ2-3; 8 bases fit TRBD1. The CDR3 totals 13 residues. The germline V gene encodes CDR1 GTSNPN and CDR2 SVGIG (reference sequence). The V gene end was trimmed by 5 bases and the J gene end by 1 base; junction bases not matched to a gene: 2. The CDR3: CAWGQGRTDTQYF. CDR3 nucleotide sequence: TGTGCCTGGGGACAGGGCCGCACAGATACGCAGTATTTT.